Included here is one T cell receptor beta chain sequence, with context. This sample was taken from a study of T cell changes during pregnancy in multiple sclerosis. The method was immunoSEQ multiplex PCR; TCRdb's version includes in-frame clones alone and lacks a portion of them. The data show tens of thousands of clones, roughly 95% seen once. V was pared by 6 bases and J by 6 bases, with 15 bases between. The CDR3 has 15 amino acids. The germline V gene has CDR1 SNHLY and CDR2 FYNNEI. The sample here was CD8+ T cells from peripheral blood mononuclear cells, taken after pregnancy. This receptor was identified in a female donor with multiple sclerosis, enrolled in a pregnancy study. This rearrangement joins TRBV2 to TRBJ2-6; D possibly corresponds to TRBD2 (6 bases). The CDR3 DNA sequence: TGTGCCAGCAGGGGGACGGGGGTGGAGGCCAACGTCCTGACTTTC. It encodes CASRGTGVEANVLTF.